This note documents a single TCR beta chain sequence. Antigen unknown. A far larger clone is only one base removed, so a read error is likely. Assembly of TCR beta libraries relied on iRepertoire HTBI primers together with Arm-PCR of CDR3 regions. One entry per CDR3 protein, called by TCRdb with MiXCR from the multiplex PCR reads. The sample contains 200,000 to 250,000 distinct CDR3 sequences, around 20% of which appear only once. The data belong to a study of regulatory T cells in long-lasting Graves disease. Findings and caveats of the study: When disease was persistent, TRBV28, TRBJ1-2 and TRBJ2-5 were the favored segments.

V shed 4 bases and J shed 1 base, with 10 bases lying between them. The V gene's germline CDR1 is SNHLY and CDR2 FYNNEI. This CDR3 has 14 residues. The time point denotes: newly diagnosed GD, antithyroid drugs for less than 3 months. Construction of the TCR library relied on RNA isolated from PBMCs. The sample was also linked to a second study, of T cells in Graves' hyperthyroidism and ophthalmopathy.

The chain joins TRBV2 to TRBJ2-5; the D gene is possibly TRBD1 (5 bases). This clonotype originated in a woman in her twenties or thirties with Graves disease. Source: peripheral blood mononuclear cells (PBMCs), taken at new diagnosis, from a patient treated with antithyroid drugs. CDR3 in DNA: TGTGCCAGCAGTGCAGACAGACCCCAAGAGACCCAGTACTTC. It specifies CASSADRPQETQYF.